Each of the 9 T cell receptor beta chains below was sequenced from the same sample in a study of blood T cell repertoires in COVID-19. Sequenced by immunoSEQ multiplex PCR; TCRdb stores in-frame clones only, minus some. The table includes 180,000 or so clones, roughly 78% detected once. Sequencing was done on a sample of peripheral blood. The source is an elderly woman with active or convalescent COVID-19.

Points on this clone: The identical CDR3 is also encoded by other nucleotide sequences in the sample. V is TRBV30 and J is TRBJ1-2, with D maybe TRBD1 (5 bases). Trimming pared 4 bases from V and 0 bases from J, leaving 6 bases between. CDR1 GTSNPN and CDR2 SVGIG come from the germline V gene (reference sequence). The CDR3 spans 12 residues. In DNA form, the CDR3 reads TGTGCCTGGACAGGGCCTAACTATGGCTACACCTTC. It yields the protein CAWTGPNYGYTF.

This chain uses TRBV6-2 or TRBV6-3 with TRBJ2-7, with D possibly TRBD1 on 7 matching bases. Trimming removed 1 base from V and 6 bases from J, with 13 bases in between. This CDR3 spans 14 amino acids. The germline V gene encodes CDR1 MNHEY and CDR2 SVGEGT. CDR3 amino acids: CASSYLEGAREQYF. CDR3 in DNA: TGTGCCAGCAGTTACTTGGAGGGGGCTCGCGAGCAGTACTTC.

This sequence joins TRBV5-8 and TRBJ1-1; maybe TRBD1 (5 bases). This CDR3 contains 15 residues. Germline V gives CDR1 SGHTS, CDR2 YDEGEE. Trimming took off 2 bases at V and 1 base at J, with 12 bases between the two ends. The CDR3 reads CASSFSWGPNTEAFF. The CDR3 coding sequence is TGTGCCAGCAGCTTTTCTTGGGGCCCGAACACTGAAGCTTTCTTT.

The gene calls are TRBV5-6 and TRBJ2-7; a weak D match, TRBD2 (5 bases). The V gene lost 3 bases and the J gene lost 1 base, with 11 bases spanning the gap. The CDR3 is 14 residues long. The germline CDR1 and CDR2 sequences are SGHDT and YYEEEE. Here the CDR3 DNA reads TGTGCCAGCAGCTCATTAAGAGGGTCCTACGAGCAGTACTTC. Translation gives CASSSLRGSYEQYF.

V gene TRBV5-4 combines with J gene TRBJ2-7, with 9 positions matching TRBD1. V shed 4 bases and J 0 bases; nucleotides not matched to a gene: 8. Germline V gene lookup returns CDR1 SGHNT and CDR2 YYREEE (reference sequence). This CDR3 spans 16 amino acids. CDR3 sequence: CASSRGQGRISYEQYF. The DNA of the CDR3 is TGTGCCAGCAGCCGGGGACAGGGCCGGATCTCCTACGAGCAGTACTTC. Complete variable domain (other parts from reference TRBV5-4 and TRBJ2-7): ETGVTQSPTHLIKTRGQQVTLRCSSQSGHNTVSWYQQALGQGPQFIFQYYREEENGRGNFPPRFSGLQFPNYSSELNVNALELDDSALYLCASSRGQGRISYEQYFGPGTRLTVT.

This chain uses TRBV15 with TRBJ2-3; 10 positions match TRBD2. CDR1 is LNHNV and CDR2 is YYDKDF in the germline V gene (reference sequence). The CDR3 consists of 17 residues. Unmatched junction bases numbered 6, after V lost 1 base and J lost 2 bases. CDR3 coding DNA: TGTGCCACCAGCAGAGTGTTAGCGGGGGGATACACAGATACGCAGTATTTT. Its translation is CATSRVLAGGYTDTQYF.

This clone was seen more than once but under ten times. The gene calls are TRBV6-1 and TRBJ1-1, with D maybe TRBD1 (6 bases). Germline V lookup: CDR1 MNHNS, CDR2 SASEGT. Deletions cut 1 base from V and 1 base from J, with 7 bases between. The CDR3 runs to 14 residues. In DNA, the CDR3 is TGTGCCAGCAGTGAAGGGGGGCCGAACACTGAAGCTTTCTTT. It translates to CASSEGGPNTEAFF.

The J gene is TRBJ1-5, the V gene TRBV6-5, with 7 positions matching TRBD1. Germline CDR1 MNHEY, CDR2 SVGAGI. CDR3 length: 14 amino acids. V was clipped by 5 bases and J by 7 bases; unmatched bases: 8. CDR3: CASSTNRGHQPQHF. The CDR3 region has the DNA TGTGCCAGCAGTACCAACAGGGGTCACCAGCCCCAGCATTTT.

DNA of the CDR3: TGCGCCAGCAGCGCAGGGGGGAATACAGATACGCAGTATTTT. This codes for CASSAGGNTDTQYF. The rearrangement uses TRBV10-1 and TRBJ2-3, with D tentatively TRBD1 (7 bases). This CDR3 has 14 residues. Germline-derived CDR1 and CDR2 are WNHNN and SYGVQD (reference sequence). V gave up 6 bases and J gave up 3 bases, with 13 bases separating them.